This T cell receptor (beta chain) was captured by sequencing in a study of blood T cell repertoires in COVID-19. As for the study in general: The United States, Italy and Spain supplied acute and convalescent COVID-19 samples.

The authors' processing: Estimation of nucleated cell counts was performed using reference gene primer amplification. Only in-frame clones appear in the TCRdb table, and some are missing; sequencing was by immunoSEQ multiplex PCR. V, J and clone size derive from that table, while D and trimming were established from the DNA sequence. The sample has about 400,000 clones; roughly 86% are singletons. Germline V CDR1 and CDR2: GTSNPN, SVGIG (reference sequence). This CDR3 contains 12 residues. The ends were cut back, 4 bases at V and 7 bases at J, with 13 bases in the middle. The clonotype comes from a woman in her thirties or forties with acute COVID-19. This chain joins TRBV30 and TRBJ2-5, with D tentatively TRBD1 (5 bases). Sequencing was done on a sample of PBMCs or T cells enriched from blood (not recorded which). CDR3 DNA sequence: TGTGCCTGGACGTCTGGGGCTGGGACCCAGTACTTC. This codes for CAWTSGAGTQYF.